Following are 20 T cell receptor beta chains from one sample sequenced in a study of control samples from healthy donors and cancer patients. TCRdb keeps only in-frame clones here, not all; method: immunoSEQ multiplex PCR. The table includes about 140,000 clones, about nine tenths detected once. The sequencing sample was made of blood. These receptors were taken from a woman aged 25 to 39 in good health.

V gene TRBV29-1 combines with J gene TRBJ1-5; no reliable D call. The CDR3 totals 17 residues. The V end was cut by 6 bases, the J end by 0 bases, with 21 bases between. Per the germline V gene, CDR1 is SQVTM and CDR2 is ANQGSEA. Written as DNA, the CDR3 is TGCAGCGTACGGACCGGGTCAATGTTAGGTAGCAATCAGCCCCAGCATTTT. It specifies CSVRTGSMLGSNQPQHF.

V and J are TRBV6-4 and TRBJ1-1, with TRBD1 matching 7 bases. Germline V gene lookup returns CDR1 MRHNA and CDR2 SNTAGT. This CDR3 has 18 residues. After removal of 6 bases from V and 1 base from J, the junction contained 17 bases not matched to a gene. CDR3 in DNA: TGTGCCAGCAGGGTCTTGCTGCAGGGGGGAAGAGGGAACACTGAAGCTTTCTTT. This codes for CASRVLLQGGRGNTEAFF.

The rearrangement joins TRBV20-1 to TRBJ2-7; 7 bases fit TRBD2. Germline assignment: CDR1 DFQATT and CDR2 SNEGSKA (reference sequence). This CDR3 is 14 amino acids long. Trimming removed 3 bases from V and 2 bases from J; junction bases left unmatched: 7. The CDR3 DNA sequence: TGCAGTGCTAGTTCAGCGGGGCTCACCTACGAGCAGTACTTC. Translation: CSASSAGLTYEQYF.

The chain employs TRBV6-6 and TRBJ2-1; 8 bases are a match to TRBD2. The V gene's germline CDR1 is MNHNY and CDR2 SVGAGI (reference sequence). Trimming at V came to 5 bases and at J to 5 bases, leaving 14 bases not matched to a gene. The CDR3 loop spans 17 amino acids. CDR3 coding DNA: TGTGCCAGCAGTCAACGACGGACTAGCTCTCGACACAATGAGCAGTTCTTC. The encoded protein is CASSQRRTSSRHNEQFF.

Only one count was recorded for this clone. The chain joins TRBV30 to TRBJ2-3; no firm D call. The CDR3 runs to 13 residues. CDR1 GTSNPN and CDR2 SVGIG come from the germline V gene (reference sequence). Trimming stripped 0 bases from V and 6 bases from J, with 10 bases between. DNA for the CDR3: TGTGCCTGGAGTGTAAGGGCGCGGGATACGCAGTATTTT. It codes for CAWSVRARDTQYF.

The chain employs TRBV7-6 and TRBJ2-3; a weak D match, TRBD2 (5 bases). This CDR3 is 16 amino acids long. In germline, CDR1 is SGHVS, CDR2 FNYEAQ. Trimming pared 1 base from V and 2 bases from J, leaving 13 bases between. CDR3 amino acids: CASSLGSGWATDTQYF. The CDR3 DNA is TGTGCCAGCAGCTTAGGGTCGGGATGGGCCACAGATACGCAGTATTTT.

This clone occurred a few times. This sequence joins TRBV7-8 and TRBJ1-5; D unresolved. The CDR3 is 16 residues long. Germline CDR1 is SGHVS and CDR2 is FQNEAQ. V was clipped by 5 bases and J by 1 base, with 15 bases between them. As DNA, the CDR3 is TGTGCCAGCAGCCCGTATCGGGTCAGCAGCAATCAGCCCCAGCATTTT. Encoded protein: CASSPYRVSSNQPQHF. Full variable domain (remainder filled in from reference TRBV7-8 and TRBJ1-5): GAGVSQSPRYKVAKRGQDVALRCDPISGHVSLFWYQQALGQGPEFLTYFQNEAQLDKSGLPSDRFFAERPEGSVSTLKIQRTQQEDSAVYLCASSPYRVSSNQPQHFGDGTRLSIL.

The rearrangement uses TRBV27 and TRBJ1-4; 8 nucleotides align to TRBD1. This CDR3 is 14 amino acids long. With 6 bases clipped from V and 4 bases from J, the junction kept 4 bases outside the gene matches. Germline V gives CDR1 MNHEY, CDR2 SMNVEV (reference sequence). The CDR3 loop is CASRLGQDNEKLFF. CDR3 nucleotide sequence: TGTGCCAGCAGGCTGGGACAGGATAATGAAAAACTGTTTTTT.

The chain is built from TRBV30 and TRBJ1-1; perhaps TRBD1 as D (6 bases). This CDR3 spans 14 amino acids. The V end was cut by 1 base, the J end by 11 bases, with 20 bases between. CDR1 and CDR2 (germline): GTSNPN, SVGIG (reference sequence). DNA of the CDR3: TGTGCCTGGAGTGCCCTTGGGGGGGCGCGAGGTGCTTTCTTT. Translating gives CAWSALGGARGAFF.

This chain connects TRBV5-1 to TRBJ2-7; a weak D match, TRBD1 (5 bases). The CDR3 consists of 12 residues. V was pared by 4 bases and J by 4 bases, with 9 bases between. Germline V gives CDR1 SGHRS, CDR2 YFSETQ. The CDR3 is CASSPQGYEQYF. CDR3 sequence (DNA): TGCGCCAGCAGCCCGCAGGGTTACGAGCAGTACTTC.

This clone showed up just once. The genes are TRBV7-9 and TRBJ1-2; TRBD1 matches 7 bases. J gave up 4 bases and V 3 bases, and 8 bases lay outside the gene matches. The CDR3 contains 15 residues. Per germline, CDR1 SEHNR and CDR2 FQNEAQ (reference sequence). This chain's CDR3 is CASSFPGQLLYGYTF. In DNA, the CDR3 is TGTGCCAGCAGCTTTCCGGGACAGCTCCTCTATGGCTACACCTTC.

The V call is TRBV3-1 (or the pseudogene TRBV3-2), the J call TRBJ1-1; a weak D match, TRBD1 (5 bases). Germline loops: CDR1 LGHDT, CDR2 YNNKEL (reference sequence). This CDR3 region has 14 residues. V lost 1 base and J lost 5, with 11 bases in between. CDR3 protein: CASSQVQGGTEAFF. The CDR3, as DNA: TGTGCCAGCAGCCAAGTGCAGGGCGGAACTGAAGCTTTCTTT.

The CDR3 bases are TGTGCCAGCAGCCCGAGACAGGGCGTTGGTGAAAAACTGTTTTTT. Protein product: CASSPRQGVGEKLFF. This rearrangement joins TRBV27 to TRBJ1-4; 7 positions agree with TRBD1. This CDR3 spans 15 amino acids. Germline trimming cut 6 bases from V and 7 bases from J; bases unmatched to any gene: 11. Germline V gene data show CDR1 as MNHEY and CDR2 as SMNVEV (reference sequence).

The V and J genes are TRBV19 and TRBJ2-1; TRBD2 matches at 11 bases. This CDR3 is built from 13 residues. Germline V lookup: CDR1 LNHDA, CDR2 SQIVND (reference sequence). V gave up 4 bases and J gave up 7 bases; unmatched junction bases: 0. The CDR3 DNA sequence: TGTGCCAGTAGTACTAGCGGGAGGAATGAGCAGTTCTTC. Translating it yields CASSTSGRNEQFF.

The CDR3 here is CASSLVRLAGVSEQYF. The CDR3 nucleotides read TGTGCCAGCAGTTTAGTACGACTAGCGGGGGTCTCCGAGCAGTACTTC. The chain links TRBV27 to TRBJ2-7, with TRBD2 matching 12 bases. This CDR3 is built from 16 residues. Germline assignment: CDR1 MNHEY and CDR2 SMNVEV (reference sequence). Losses at the gene ends were 2 bases for V and 6 bases for J; bases not matched to a gene: 8.

This chain uses TRBV11-2 with TRBJ1-2; possibly TRBD1 for D (5 bases). Trimming cost V 2 bases and J 3 bases, with 10 bases left between them. The CDR3 runs 14 residues. Germline values: CDR1 SGHAT, CDR2 FQNNGV. CDR3: CASSLWGGDYGYTF. The DNA of the CDR3 is TGTGCCAGCAGCTTATGGGGCGGTGACTATGGCTACACCTTC. Full variable domain (missing parts from reference TRBV11-2 and TRBJ1-2): EAGVAQSPRYKIIEKRQSVAFWCNPISGHATLYWYQQILGQGPKLLIQFQNNGVVDDSQLPKDRFSAERLKGVDSTLKIQPAKLEDSAVYLCASSLWGGDYGYTFGSGTRLTVV.

Here the CDR3 DNA reads TGTGCCAGCAGTGTGTTAGGACCCCTTCAAACCGGCGGGACGTTCGAGCAGTACTTC. This encodes CASSVLGPLQTGGTFEQYF. This chain joins TRBV2 and TRBJ2-7; TRBD2 might be the D (6 bases). Germline loops: CDR1 SNHLY, CDR2 FYNNEI. The CDR3 sequence is 19 residues long. With 4 bases removed from V and 6 bases from J, the gap between germline ends came to 31 bases.

The chain recombines TRBV5-6 with TRBJ2-5, with TRBD2 matching over 8 bases. The CDR3 spans 15 residues. After removal of 6 bases from V and 5 bases from J, the junction contained 12 bases not matched to a gene. CDR1 SGHDT and CDR2 YYEEEE come from the germline V gene. The CDR3, as DNA: TGTGCCAGCACCCCAATCGGGGGGGGCTTGGAGACCCAGTACTTC. The encoded protein is CASTPIGGGLETQYF.

The rearrangement joins TRBV11-2 to TRBJ1-2; TRBD1 agrees at 8 bases. Germline CDR1 SGHAT, CDR2 FQNNGV. Losses at the gene ends were 3 bases for V and 5 bases for J; bases not matched to a gene: 8. CDR3 length equals 15 residues. The CDR3 is CASSFGTGWGYGYTF. In DNA form, the CDR3 reads TGTGCCAGCAGCTTCGGGACAGGTTGGGGATATGGCTACACCTTC.

Worth noting for this clone: Within the sample, other DNA sequences also encode this same CDR3. DNA for the CDR3: TGTGCCAGCAGCTTGACAGGGAGGAGTTCACCCCTCCACTTT. Protein: CASSLTGRSSPLHF. V and J are TRBV5-4 and TRBJ1-6; D may be TRBD1 (6 bases). The germline V and J ends were trimmed by 1 base and 9 bases, with 11 bases remaining between them. This CDR3 spans 14 amino acids. Germline V gives CDR1 SGHNT, CDR2 YYREEE (reference sequence).